These 29 T cell receptor beta chains originate from one sample sequenced in a study of blood T cell repertoires in COVID-19. Assay used: immunoSEQ multiplex PCR; TCRdb lists only in-frame clones, some missing. Of about 260,000 clones listed, about 89% are singletons. Sequencing was done on a sample of peripheral blood. The source is a woman aged 45-65 years with acute or convalescent COVID-19.

The genes are TRBV24-1 and TRBJ2-3; 8 bases fit TRBD1. V was clipped by 3 bases and J by 7 bases; unmatched bases: 5. CDR3 size: 14 residues. Looked up from germline, CDR1 is KGHDR and CDR2 is SFDVKD. The CDR3 coding sequence is TGTGCCACCAGTGATACCCGGACAGGGAATACGCAGTATTTT. The encoded protein is CATSDTRTGNTQYF.

This rearrangement joins TRBV28 to TRBJ2-1, with 8 nucleotides matching TRBD2. Germline lookup yields CDR1 MDHEN and CDR2 SYDVKM. The length of the CDR3 is 15 residues. Trimming removed 5 bases from V and 8 bases from J; junction bases left unmatched: 11. In nucleotides, the CDR3 is TGTGCCAGCAGTCCGGGAGGGCCTAGGGGTGATGAGCAGTTCTTC. This sequence encodes CASSPGGPRGDEQFF.

This chain joins TRBV5-4 and TRBJ2-1; the D gene is possibly TRBD2 (6 bases). The ends were cut back, 0 bases at V and 4 bases at J, with 11 bases in the middle. The CDR3 extends over 15 amino acids. Germline-derived CDR1 and CDR2 are SGHNT and YYREEE (reference sequence). In DNA, the CDR3 is TGTGCCAGCAGCTTGGATAGCGGAGGATACAATGAGCAGTTCTTC. The encoded protein is CASSLDSGGYNEQFF.

The chain links TRBV9 to TRBJ1-5; D may be TRBD1 (6 bases). Germline CDR1 SGDLS, CDR2 YYNGEE. Trimming removed 3 bases at V and 2 bases at J, with 15 bases between. This CDR3 has 16 residues. CDR3 in DNA: TGTGCCAGCAGCGCGGCGGGGGGCGGGGGCAATCAGCCCCAGCATTTT. Its translation: CASSAAGGGGNQPQHF.

The V and J genes are TRBV29-1 and TRBJ1-2; D is possibly TRBD1 (6 bases). Looked up from germline, CDR1 is SQVTM and CDR2 is ANQGSEA. V was clipped by 3 bases and J by 2 bases, with 13 bases between them. This CDR3 region has 14 residues. This CDR3 reads CSVDRGARNYGYTF. CDR3 sequence (DNA): TGCAGCGTTGACCGGGGGGCGCGGAACTATGGCTACACCTTC.

A single count supports this clone. This chain connects TRBV11-2 to TRBJ2-5; 9 positions match TRBD2. The CDR3 runs to 14 residues. The junction had 4 bases not matched to a gene; V was cut back by 6 bases and J by 2 bases. Germline assignment: CDR1 SGHAT and CDR2 FQNNGV. Here the CDR3 reads CASRETSGQETQYF. DNA for the CDR3: TGTGCCAGCAGGGAGACTAGCGGACAAGAGACCCAGTACTTC.

This clone was detected once. J is TRBJ1-4 and V is TRBV28; D possibly corresponds to TRBD1 (5 bases). The germline CDR1 and CDR2 sequences are MDHEN and SYDVKM. The CDR3 runs 14 residues. The V end was cut by 4 bases, the J end by 8 bases, with 14 bases between. CDR3 nucleotide sequence: TGTGCCAGCAGTTACTCTGCGGGGGAAGAAAAACTGTTTTTT. Translated, it gives CASSYSAGEEKLFF.

The J gene is TRBJ2-2, the V gene TRBV27; D not certain. The CDR3 has 13 amino acids. Germline CDR1 MNHEY, CDR2 SMNVEV (reference sequence). Trimming stripped 5 bases from V and 3 bases from J, with 7 bases between. The CDR3 sequence: CASSPSYTGELFF. In DNA, the CDR3 is TGTGCCAGCAGTCCTAGTTACACCGGGGAGCTGTTTTTT.

The gene calls are TRBV12-1 and TRBJ2-1; the tabulated D call, TRBD2, remains unverified against the DNA. TRBV12-1 is noted as a pseudogene. The CDR3 covers 16 residues. The CDR3 bases are TGTGCCAGAGCCATCGCCGGGACTAGCTCCTACAATGAGCAGTTCTTC. Its protein is CARAIAGTSSYNEQFF.

The rearrangement joins TRBV10-2 to TRBJ2-6; tentatively, D is TRBD1 (5 bases). V was shortened by 5 bases and J by 1 base, with 9 bases between the two germline ends. CDR1 and CDR2 (germline): WSHSY, SAAADI. The CDR3 covers 15 residues. The CDR3 DNA reads as TGCGCCAGCAGTCCCAGGGTTTCTGGGGCCAACGTCCTGACTTTC. It yields the protein CASSPRVSGANVLTF.

This clone was detected only once. The rearrangement uses TRBV30 and TRBJ2-1, with 10 bases identical to TRBD2. Looked up from germline, CDR1 is GTSNPN and CDR2 is SVGIG (reference sequence). This CDR3 is built from 17 residues. The J segment lost 0 bases and the V segment lost 5 bases, leaving 10 bases of the junction unmatched. CDR3 protein: CAWVTSGTIISYNEQFF. The CDR3 DNA is TGTGCCTGGGTTACTAGCGGGACCATTATCTCCTACAATGAGCAGTTCTTC.

As DNA, the CDR3 is TGTGCCAGCAGAGGGGATCATTATCAGCCCCAGCATTTT. This translates into CASRGDHYQPQHF. V is TRBV6-5 and J is TRBJ1-5; the D gene is possibly TRBD1 (5 bases). The germline gives CDR1 MNHEY, CDR2 SVGAGI. The CDR3 contains 13 residues. Between the trimmed V and J ends, which lost 6 bases and 5 bases, there was a span of 11 bases.

The rearrangement links TRBV7-9 to TRBJ2-5; possible D gene TRBD2, 5 bases. Trimming removed 5 bases at V and 4 bases at J, with 14 bases between. The CDR3 consists of 14 residues. Germline V lookup: CDR1 SEHNR, CDR2 FQNEAQ (reference sequence). As DNA, the CDR3 is TGTGCCAGCAGCCCCCACAAGGCGGGAGAGACCCAGTACTTC. This encodes CASSPHKAGETQYF.

V usage is TRBV6-4 and J usage is TRBJ2-5; TRBD1 matches 8 bases. The CDR3 runs 13 residues. Germline values: CDR1 MRHNA, CDR2 SNTAGT. The V segment lost 10 bases and the J segment 4 bases; nucleotides outside the gene matches: 8. Written as DNA, the CDR3 is TGTGCCACCCCACCCCAGGGGGCAGAGACCCAGTACTTC. Its protein is CATPPQGAETQYF.

This clone turned up a few times. The chain combines TRBV7-9 with TRBJ2-3, with D possibly being TRBD1 (6 bases). V was cut by 6 bases and J by 4 bases, with 23 bases left in between. CDR1 and CDR2 (germline): SEHNR, FQNEAQ (reference sequence). The CDR3 contains 17 residues. The CDR3 is CASSRTGWDTGPDTQYF. CDR3 bases: TGTGCCAGCAGTCGGACGGGCTGGGACACAGGGCCAGATACGCAGTATTTT. Full variable domain (remainder filled in from reference TRBV7-9 and TRBJ2-3): DTGVSQNPRHKITKRGQNVTFRCDPISEHNRLYWYRQTLGQGPEFLTYFQNEAQLEKSRLLSDRFSAERPKGSFSTLEIQRTEQGDSAMYLCASSRTGWDTGPDTQYFGPGTRLTVL.

This clone occurred once. This CDR3 is CASKVGSGRSGTDTQYF. The CDR3 DNA reads as TGTGCCAGCAAAGTCGGTAGCGGGAGATCGGGCACAGATACGCAGTATTTT. The genes are TRBV28 and TRBJ2-3, with 9 bases lining up with TRBD2. The trim removed 7 bases at V and 1 base at J, leaving 12 bases unmatched. The CDR3 sequence is 17 residues long. CDR1 and CDR2 (germline): MDHEN, SYDVKM.

This clone was observed a single time. This sequence joins TRBV14 and TRBJ1-2; tentatively, D is TRBD1 (6 bases). Germline CDR1 SGHDN, CDR2 FVKESK. V lost 4 bases and J lost 5, with 11 bases in between. This CDR3 has 13 residues. CDR3: CASSRTEAYGYTF. The CDR3 DNA follows: TGTGCCAGCAGCCGGACAGAGGCTTATGGCTACACCTTC.

The chain is built from TRBV11-1 and TRBJ2-4; 8 bases match TRBD2. V was pared by 5 bases and J by 6 bases, with 6 bases of the junction left unmatched. The CDR3 loop spans 14 amino acids. Germline V CDR1 and CDR2: SGHAT, FQDESV (reference sequence). The CDR3 bases are TGTGCCAGCAGCCGACTAGCGCGGGGAAACATTCAGTACTTC. The encoded protein is CASSRLARGNIQYF.

This clone appeared a few times. The chain combines TRBV5-1 with TRBJ2-1; TRBD1 might be the D (6 bases). V was shortened by 3 bases and J by 6 bases, with 13 bases between the two germline ends. Germline values: CDR1 SGHRS, CDR2 YFSETQ. The CDR3 spans 14 residues. CDR3: CASSSQGSSNEQFF. CDR3 DNA sequence: TGCGCCAGCAGCTCCCAGGGGAGTTCCAATGAGCAGTTCTTC.

The chain employs TRBV19 and TRBJ2-7; 9 bases fit TRBD2. The CDR3 runs 17 residues. CDR1 and CDR2 (germline): LNHDA, SQIVND (reference sequence). The V segment lost 6 bases and the J segment 3 bases; nucleotides outside the gene matches: 15. CDR3 sequence: CASSPGGRASGIYEQYF. CDR3 sequence (DNA): TGTGCCAGTAGCCCCGGTGGTCGGGCTAGCGGGATCTACGAGCAGTACTTC.

CDR3 sequence (DNA): TGTGCCAGCATAGTGAGCAGGGACTATGGCTACACCTTC. Its protein is CASIVSRDYGYTF. This chain joins TRBV5-5 and TRBJ1-2; possibly TRBD1 for D (5 bases). The length of the CDR3 is 13 residues. V shed 6 bases and J shed 3 bases, with 12 bases lying between them. Per the germline V gene, CDR1 is SGHKS and CDR2 is YYEKEE (reference sequence).

The V call is TRBV6-5, the J call TRBJ1-3; 8 positions agree with TRBD1. CDR3 length equals 15 residues. The V segment lost 6 bases and the J segment 0 bases; nucleotides outside the gene matches: 4. Germline V gives CDR1 MNHEY, CDR2 SVGAGI. The CDR3 nucleotides are TGTGCCAGCAGCTTAACAGGGGGCTCTGGAAACACCATATATTTT. Translated: CASSLTGGSGNTIYF.

This rearrangement joins TRBV5-6 to TRBJ1-3; TRBD1 is a possible D gene (6 bases). V lost 4 bases and J lost 1, with 6 bases in between. This CDR3 comprises 13 residues. The germline V gene has CDR1 SGHDT and CDR2 YYEEEE. CDR3 protein: CASSDRSGNTIYF. The CDR3 DNA follows: TGTGCCAGCAGCGACAGGTCTGGAAACACCATATATTTT.

The V and J genes are TRBV7-9 and TRBJ2-7, with D maybe TRBD2 (6 bases). CDR3 size: 17 residues. The germline V gene has CDR1 SEHNR and CDR2 FQNEAQ (reference sequence). V lost 5 bases and J 0 bases, leaving 20 bases between the germline ends. The DNA for the CDR3 is TGTGCCAGCAGCCCGTTTGGGGACTTCAGGAGCTCCTACGAGCAGTACTTC. Protein sequence: CASSPFGDFRSSYEQYF.

Written as DNA, the CDR3 is TGTGCCAGCTCACCAAGTAGCGGGAGCTCCTACGAGCAGTACTTC. Amino acid sequence: CASSPSSGSSYEQYF. The rearrangement links TRBV18 to TRBJ2-7; 9 positions match TRBD2. The CDR3 runs 15 residues. Trimming cost V 2 bases and J 0 bases; bases outside gene matches: 2. CDR1 is KGHSH, CDR2 LQKENI, per germline.

This clone was counted once. This chain's CDR3 is CASSMPRGSGETYGYTF. CDR3 in DNA: TGTGCCAGTAGTATGCCGCGGGGTTCCGGGGAGACCTATGGCTACACCTTC. The J gene is TRBJ1-2, the V gene TRBV19; no clear D. Germline lookup yields CDR1 LNHDA and CDR2 SQIVND (reference sequence). Trimming removed 3 bases from V and 4 bases from J, with 21 bases in between. The CDR3 is 17 residues long. The full variable domain, in which reference TRBV19 and TRBJ1-2 provide the parts outside the CDR3, is DGGITQSPKYLFRKEGQNVTLSCEQNLNHDAMYWYRQDPGQGLRLIYYSQIVNDFQKGDIAEGYSVSREKKESFPLTVTSAQKNPTAFYLCASSMPRGSGETYGYTFGSGTRLTVV.

This chain links TRBV7-8 with TRBJ2-2; TRBD1 agrees at 8 bases. J was trimmed by 5 bases and V by 0 bases; bases with no gene match: 11. Germline CDR1 and CDR2: SGHVS and FQNEAQ. The CDR3 is made up of 18 amino acids. The CDR3 DNA sequence: TGTGCCAGCAGCTTAGCGGTCGTGCGACAGGGGAGGACCGGGGAGCTGTTTTTT. It encodes CASSLAVVRQGRTGELFF.

This clone is a singleton in its sample. The same CDR3 can be traced to other DNA sequences in this sample. The chain combines TRBV5-1 with TRBJ2-7; 13 nucleotides line up with TRBD2. CDR1 SGHRS and CDR2 YFSETQ come from the germline V gene. Trimming cost V 4 bases and J 4 bases; bases outside gene matches: 2. The length of the CDR3 is 14 residues. As DNA, the CDR3 is TGCGCCAGCAGCAGGACTAGCGGGAGTTACGAGCAGTACTTC. It encodes CASSRTSGSYEQYF. The variable domain in full, with the rest retrieved from reference TRBV5-1 and TRBJ2-7, is KAGVTQTPRYLIKTRGQQVTLSCSPISGHRSVSWYQQTPGQGLQFLFEYFSETQRNKGNFPGRFSGRQFSNSRSEMNVSTLELGDSALYLCASSRTSGSYEQYFGPGTRLTVT.

This clone appeared a single time. The chain joins TRBV28 to TRBJ1-4; TRBD1 might be the D (5 bases). Per germline, CDR1 MDHEN and CDR2 SYDVKM. The CDR3 is 16 amino acids. The V end was cut by 5 bases, the J end by 7 bases, with 20 bases between. The CDR3 nucleotides are TGTGCCAGCAGTACCCCCTCGTGGCAGGGATTTGAAAAACTGTTTTTT. This gives the protein CASSTPSWQGFEKLFF.